This T cell receptor beta chain was identified during a study of vaccination effects on CD4 cells after COVID-19. Study-level findings and limits: In vaccinees who were healthy, merely 1 out of 255 vaccine-induced clones cross-reacted with common cold coronaviruses.

This clone was picked up one time. Antigen unknown. Prior to sequencing, the ViraFEST assay stimulated PBMC with viral peptide pools, which expanded the antigen-specific CD4+ T cells. Subsequent to 10 days of culture, CD4+ T cells were isolated. Every participant took two doses of the BNT162b2 or mRNA-1273 vaccine. Absence of prior SARS-CoV-2 infection characterized the vaccine recipients, who showed negative nucleocapsid antibodies. In culture with about 10 IU/ml IL-2 and 8.5 to 10 ug/ml peptides, PBMC were grown at 1.5 million to 2 million per well. Clones were sequenced by immunoSEQ multiplex PCR, and TCRdb holds only the in-frame ones, with some missing. The sample lists approximately 78,000 clones; around 81% were seen once. Germline CDR1 is GTSNPN and CDR2 is SVGIG (reference sequence). The junction had 6 bases not matched to a gene; V was cut back by 3 bases and J by 4 bases. The CDR3 consists of 15 residues.

The chain uses TRBV30 and TRBJ1-5; 10 positions match TRBD1. This receptor was taken from a human donor who received a COVID-19 vaccine. Sequencing was performed on CD4+ T cells from PBMCs cultured with HCoV-229E spike peptides, taken after COVID-19 vaccination. The CDR3 nucleotides are TGTGCCTGGAGCACGGGACAGGGGAGTAATCAGCCCCAGCATTTT. Translation: CAWSTGQGSNQPQHF. The entire variable domain, with the rest obtained from reference TRBV30 and TRBJ1-5, is as follows: SQTIHQWPATLVQPVGSPLSLECTVEGTSNPNLYWYRQAAGRGLQLLFYSVGIGQISSEVPQNLSASRPQDRQFILSSKKLLLSDSGFYLCAWSTGQGSNQPQHFGDGTRLSIL.